This TCR gamma chain emerged from a study of gamma-delta chains in newborns, infants, children. Study summary: Polyclonal expansion of innate γδ T cells after birth follows microbial exposure.

The junction had 5 bases not matched to a gene; V was cut back by 0 bases and J by 1 base. The CDR3 has 16 amino acids. Germline lookup yields CDR1 VINAFY and CDR2 YDVSNSKD. TCRdb reanalysed the reads via CATT. The sample carries approximately 3,800 gamma-chain clones, about 55% recorded once. The sequence came from a child who was a newborn, infant or young child, either healthy, febrile or measles-vaccinated (not recorded which). The chain employs TRGV5 and TRGJP2. TCRdb is silent on the J gene; assignment here came from matching the DNA to germline. The sequenced material came from blood. The DNA of the CDR3 is TGTGCCACCTGGGACAGGCGAGGTAGTAGTGATTGGATCAAGACGTTT. Its translation is CATWDRRGSSDWIKTF.